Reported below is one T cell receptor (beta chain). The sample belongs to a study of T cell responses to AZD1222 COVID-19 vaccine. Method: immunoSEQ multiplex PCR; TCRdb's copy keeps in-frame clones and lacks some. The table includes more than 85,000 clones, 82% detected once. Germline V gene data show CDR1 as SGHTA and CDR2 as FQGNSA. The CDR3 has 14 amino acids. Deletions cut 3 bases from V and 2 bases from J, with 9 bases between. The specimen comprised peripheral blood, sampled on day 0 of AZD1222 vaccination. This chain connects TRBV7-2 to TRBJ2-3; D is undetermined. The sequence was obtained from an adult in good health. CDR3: CASSFLTNTDTQYF. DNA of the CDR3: TGTGCCAGCAGCTTTCTCACAAACACAGATACGCAGTATTTT.